The clone carrying this TCR delta chain was seen many times. The antigen remains unidentified. With only one base between it and a far larger clone, this is likely a read error. Other DNA sequences of this sample code for an identical CDR3. This sample was taken from a study of γδ T cells in repeated Plasmodium falciparum infection. Overall study context: Malian children with intense seasonal malaria exposure were compared with matched Australian children.

TCRdb called clones anew from the multiplex PCR reads with CATT. This table has about 48,000 delta-chain clones, about 1.5% appearing once. Vgamma9/Vdelta2+ and Vdelta2-negative gammadelta T cells were flow-sorted from PBMC for bulk sequencing. The study, taken as a whole, reports: Vdelta2-negative gammadelta repertoires appeared less diverse and less shared in Malian than Australian children.

This CDR3 has 17 residues. Germline V CDR1 and CDR2: GEAIGNYY, EKD. This TCR came from a pool of human donors (malaria-infected and uninfected, not separated). The sample consisted of gamma-delta T cells from blood. The genes are TRDV2 and TRDJ2; D is possibly TRDD3 (6 bases). The J gene was missing in TCRdb and was found by matching the end of the DNA to germline. This CDR3 is CACDTVLGTNLTAQLFF. In nucleotides, the CDR3 is TGTGCCTGTGACACCGTACTGGGAACGAACCTGACGGCACAACTCTTCTTT.